This TCR beta chain came from a study of shared clonotypes between healthy human individuals (dated by TCRdb to about 2020). Background for the entire study: A couple of women and three men aged 18 to 49 years were included in the cohort. For each donor, CD4 naive and CD4 memory were each given three plates, CD8 naive was given two plates, and CD8 memory was given one plate. Blood TCR repertoires of 5 or 6 healthy adults were deeply sequenced to estimate repertoire size and the extent of clonotype sharing between individuals. Libraries were prepared and TCR repertoires were sequenced by different laboratories using diverse techniques, in order to increase sequencing depth and limit assay-specific biases. Leukapheresis yielded between about 0.85 and 10 billion PBMCs per donor.

Points on this clone: The antigen it binds to is not known. Base qualities were left out, and no much larger clone turns up one base away.

What the work shows at the level of the full study, not this receptor alone: Even with the large sequencing depth, rarefaction of the sorted-subset datasets indicated that sequencing was incomplete. Naive subsets generally had larger estimated clonotype richness than memory subsets. Pairwise subsampling led to the expectation that sequencing depth would affect the degree of clonotype sharing among donors. Because the study included a small number of donors, the genetic and exposure-history diversity represented was limited. Roughly 5% of naive CD4, around 4% of naive CD8, about 2.1% of memory CD4, and more than 0.35% of memory CD8 clonotypes were shared across four donors. Compared with non-shared clonotypes, the clonotypes found in all four sorted-subset donors had higher generation probabilities. Only blood was sampled, and tissue TCR repertoires likely differ from those in blood.

In the germline V gene, CDR1 corresponds to MDHEN and CDR2 to SYDVKM. Cut back by 6 bases and 5 bases, the V and J ends lie 17 bases apart. Including cysteine and phenylalanine, the CDR3 has 15 amino acids. The retained sequence is limited to the CDR3, 45 bases, with the frame set at the first base. The donors were healthy, HIV-negative adults with no recently reported acute infections or vaccinations. Every donor was a Caucasian adult residing in Nashville, Tennessee, USA. CD4+ T cells were enriched by magnetic negative selection; naive cells were then positively selected on CD45RA, and the negative fraction formed the memory subset. Blood was collected by leukapheresis, and PBMCs were isolated by Ficoll-Histopaque density gradient centrifugation and then cryopreserved in liquid nitrogen vapor phase. Purity and quantity of every magnetically sorted T cell population were checked by analytical flow cytometry. Genomic DNA was isolated from every sorted fraction and measured by UV absorbance on a Nanodrop 2000c.

Using the deep immunoSEQ assay, multiplex PCR amplified TCR CDR3 regions from genomic DNA. Extracted genomic DNA from each cell subset was spread evenly across all wells of several immunoSEQ 96-well plates, with each plate serving as a replicate. For sorted subsets, roughly 200 ng of genomic DNA, equivalent to around 29,000 T cell genomes, went into each replicate PCR. The purified libraries were quantified using a Qubit 3.0 fluorometer, sized with a Bioanalyzer 2100, and then quantified again using the KAPA Library Quantification kit. Every immunoSEQ 96-well plate was sequenced on a separate single-read 150-cycle Illumina NextSeq 550 flow cell. Processing in the source paper ran as follows. Because only junctional sequences without quality scores were contained in the immunoSEQ output, filtering matching that applied to full-length reads could not be performed. To assign V/J genes and CDR3, sequences were annotated using PyIR, a Python wrapper for IgBLAST v1.9, with IMGT germline references. Any read was removed if the V/J assignment was weak (E-value above 1e-6), the CDR3 was missing, or the read contained stop codons, out-of-frame junctions, or ambiguous translated residues. A V3J clonotype was defined by an identical inferred V gene, J gene, and CDR3 amino acid sequence. Percentage overlap between repertoires was computed as shared unique clonotypes divided by the size of the smaller repertoire. RTK rarefaction, the Chao1 estimator, and Recon v2.1 estimates of unobserved clonotypes were used to assess repertoire richness. Generation probabilities for all TCRbeta clonotypes obtained by the gDNA method from a handful of donors were computed using OLGA. TCRdb stores this immuneACCESS table with in-frame sequences only. Part of the clones is absent; in the studies checked, under half of the shortfall reflects unresolved V genes, and no reason is known for the rest. D and trimming come from the DNA, and the V and J calls and clone size come from that table. This sample holds about 1.1 million clones; approximately 80% were observed only once. 0.85% to 1% of the sample belongs to the ten largest clones.

The specimen was memory CD4+ T cells from PBMCs. Per the publication, the cell subset or site label means: CD45RA-negative fraction. The sequence links TRBV28 to TRBJ1-5; the best D guess is TRBD1, with 6 bases matching. This sequence was found in a man in his late teens or twenties in good health. Some clones in this sample may be carry-over from other donors' samples. The CDR3 in this case is CASSRPDSFDQPQHF. The DNA sequence is given as TGTGCCAGCAGCCGACCGGACAGTTTCGATCAGCCCCAGCATTTT.